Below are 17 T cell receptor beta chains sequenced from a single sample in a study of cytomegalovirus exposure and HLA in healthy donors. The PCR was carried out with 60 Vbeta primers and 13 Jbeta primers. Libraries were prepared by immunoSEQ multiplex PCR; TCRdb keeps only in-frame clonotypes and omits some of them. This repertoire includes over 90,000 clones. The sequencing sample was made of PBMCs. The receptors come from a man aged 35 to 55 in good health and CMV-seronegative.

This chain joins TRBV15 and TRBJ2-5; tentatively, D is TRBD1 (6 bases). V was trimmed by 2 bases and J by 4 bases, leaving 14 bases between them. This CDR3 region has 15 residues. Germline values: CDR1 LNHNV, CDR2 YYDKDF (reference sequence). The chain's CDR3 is CATSRPQGSGETQYF. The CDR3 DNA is TGTGCCACCAGCAGACCTCAGGGGTCCGGAGAGACCCAGTACTTC.

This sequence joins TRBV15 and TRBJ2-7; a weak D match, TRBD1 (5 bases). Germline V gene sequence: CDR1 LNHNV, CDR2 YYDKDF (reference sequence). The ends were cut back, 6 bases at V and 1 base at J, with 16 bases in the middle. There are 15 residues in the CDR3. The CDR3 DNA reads TGTGCCACCAGTGTGGAGTCAGACAGATCCTACGAGCAGTACTTC. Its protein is CATSVESDRSYEQYF.

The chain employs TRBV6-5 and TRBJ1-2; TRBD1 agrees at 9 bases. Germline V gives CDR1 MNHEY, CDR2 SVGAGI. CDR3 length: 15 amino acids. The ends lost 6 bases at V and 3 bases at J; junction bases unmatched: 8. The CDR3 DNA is TGTGCCAGCAGACCACAGGGGGCTCTTCACTATGGCTACACCTTC. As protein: CASRPQGALHYGYTF.

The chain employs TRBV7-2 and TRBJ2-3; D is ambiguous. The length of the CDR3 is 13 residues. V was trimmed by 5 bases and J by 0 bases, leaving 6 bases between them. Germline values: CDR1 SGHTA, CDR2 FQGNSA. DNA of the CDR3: TGTGCCAGCAGCCACGCGAGCACAGATACGCAGTATTTT. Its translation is CASSHASTDTQYF.

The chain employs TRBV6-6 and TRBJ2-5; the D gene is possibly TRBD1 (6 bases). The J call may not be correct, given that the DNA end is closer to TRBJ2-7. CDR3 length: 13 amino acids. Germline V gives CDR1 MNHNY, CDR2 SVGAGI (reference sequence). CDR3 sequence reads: CASRIRDNYEQYF. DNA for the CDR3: TGTGCCAGCAGAATCCGGGACAACTACGAGCAGTACTTC.

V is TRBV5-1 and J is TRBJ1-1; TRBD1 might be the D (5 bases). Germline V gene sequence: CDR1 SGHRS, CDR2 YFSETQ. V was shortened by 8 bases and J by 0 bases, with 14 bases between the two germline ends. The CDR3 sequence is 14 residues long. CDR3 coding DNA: TGCGCCAGTACGCAGGGACTTTTGAACACTGAAGCTTTCTTT. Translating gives CASTQGLLNTEAFF.

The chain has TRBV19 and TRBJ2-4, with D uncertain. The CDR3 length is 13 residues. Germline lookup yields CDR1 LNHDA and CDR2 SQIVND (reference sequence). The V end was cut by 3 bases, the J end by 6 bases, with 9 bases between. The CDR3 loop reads CASSIGNRNIQYF. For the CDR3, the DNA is TGTGCCAGTAGTATTGGAAACAGAAACATTCAGTACTTC.

DNA of the CDR3: TGCGCCAGCAGCGAGCTCCAGACAGGGGTGGCTGAAGCTTTCTTT. Translated: CASSELQTGVAEAFF. This chain uses TRBV5-1 with TRBJ1-1, with 8 bases lining up with TRBD1. V trimming: 4 bases; J trimming: 6 bases; junction bases outside the gene matches: 11. The CDR3 has 15 residues. Germline V gene lookup returns CDR1 SGHRS and CDR2 YFSETQ.

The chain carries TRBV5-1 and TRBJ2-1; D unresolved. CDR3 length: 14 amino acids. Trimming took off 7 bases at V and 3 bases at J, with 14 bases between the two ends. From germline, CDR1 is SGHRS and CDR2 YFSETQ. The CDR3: CASQVTPGYNEQFF. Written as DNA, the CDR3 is TGCGCCAGCCAGGTCACTCCCGGCTACAATGAGCAGTTCTTC.

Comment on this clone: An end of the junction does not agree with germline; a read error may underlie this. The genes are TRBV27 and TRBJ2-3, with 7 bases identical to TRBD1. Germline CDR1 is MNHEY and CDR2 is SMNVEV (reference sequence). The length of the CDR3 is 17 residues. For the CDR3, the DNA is TGTGCCGGCAGTTTATCGCAGGGGGACAGCCCCACAGATACGCAGTATTTT. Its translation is CAGSLSQGDSPTDTQYF.

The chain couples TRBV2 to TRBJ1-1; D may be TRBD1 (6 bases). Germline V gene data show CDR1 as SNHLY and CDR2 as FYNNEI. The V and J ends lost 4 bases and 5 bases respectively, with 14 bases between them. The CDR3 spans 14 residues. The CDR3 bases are TGTGCCAGCAGTGGCCAGGGGAGAAGGACTGAAGCTTTCTTT. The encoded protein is CASSGQGRRTEAFF.

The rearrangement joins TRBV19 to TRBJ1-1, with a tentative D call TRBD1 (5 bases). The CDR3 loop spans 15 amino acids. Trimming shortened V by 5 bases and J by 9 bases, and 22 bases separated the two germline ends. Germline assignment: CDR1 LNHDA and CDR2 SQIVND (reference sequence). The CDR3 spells CASSQASTARLKAFF. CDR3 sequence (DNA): TGTGCCAGTAGTCAAGCCTCGACAGCCCGGTTAAAAGCTTTCTTT.

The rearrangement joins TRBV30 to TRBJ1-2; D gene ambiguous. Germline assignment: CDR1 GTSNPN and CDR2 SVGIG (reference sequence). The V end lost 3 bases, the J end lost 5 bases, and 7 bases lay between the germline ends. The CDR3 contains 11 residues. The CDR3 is CAWSTAYGYTF. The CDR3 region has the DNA TGTGCCTGGAGCACTGCATATGGCTACACCTTC.

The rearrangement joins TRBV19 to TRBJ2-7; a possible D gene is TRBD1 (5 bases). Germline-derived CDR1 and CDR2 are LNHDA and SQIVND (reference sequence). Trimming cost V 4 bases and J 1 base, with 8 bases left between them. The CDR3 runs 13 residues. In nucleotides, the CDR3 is TGTGCCAGTAGTAACCAGGGTTCCTACGAGCAGTACTTC. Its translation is CASSNQGSYEQYF.

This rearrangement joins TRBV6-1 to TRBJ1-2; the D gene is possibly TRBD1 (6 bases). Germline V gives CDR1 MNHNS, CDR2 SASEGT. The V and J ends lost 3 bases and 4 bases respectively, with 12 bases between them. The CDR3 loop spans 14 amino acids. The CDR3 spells CASSEAGGAYGYTF. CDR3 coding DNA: TGTGCCAGCAGTGAGGCGGGGGGCGCCTATGGCTACACCTTC.

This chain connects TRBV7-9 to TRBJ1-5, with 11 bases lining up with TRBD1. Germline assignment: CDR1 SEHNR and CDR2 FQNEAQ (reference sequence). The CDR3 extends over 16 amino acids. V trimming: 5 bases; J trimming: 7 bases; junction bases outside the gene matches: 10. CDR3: CASSPTGTGGDQPQHF. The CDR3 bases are TGTGCCAGCAGCCCGACAGGGACAGGGGGGGACCAGCCCCAGCATTTT. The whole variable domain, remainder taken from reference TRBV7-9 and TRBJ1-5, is DTGVSQNPRHKITKRGQNVTFRCDPISEHNRLYWYRQTLGQGPEFLTYFQNEAQLEKSRLLSDRFSAERPKGSFSTLEIQRTEQGDSAMYLCASSPTGTGGDQPQHFGDGTRLSIL.

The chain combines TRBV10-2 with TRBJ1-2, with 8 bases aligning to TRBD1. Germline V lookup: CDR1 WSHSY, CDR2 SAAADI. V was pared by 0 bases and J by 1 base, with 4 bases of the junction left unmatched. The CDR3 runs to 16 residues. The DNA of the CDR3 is TGCGCCAGCAGTGAGTCTGGGACAGGCCGTAACTATGGCTACACCTTC. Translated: CASSESGTGRNYGYTF.